These T cell receptor beta chains were read from a single sample in a study of blood T cells in healthy people across ages. TCRdb analysed the 5' RACE reads with MiXCR anew, one entry per CDR3 protein. Among 900,000 to 950,000 distinct CDR3 sequences, 29% were seen once, and the ten largest hold about 10%. The sample also formed part of further work on T cells of mothers and their children.

Material for sequencing was blood. Receptors originate from a middle-aged woman in good health. CDR3s include the opening cysteine and the closing phenylalanine or tryptophan. A D gene is named only where the DNA matches it firmly. Expanded clones get a size class; other rows say once, few or many, or leave the size out.

CDR3 length	V gene	J gene	clone size	D gene	CDR3 DNA	CDR3 protein
15	TRBV20-1	TRBJ2-5	few	TRBD2	TGCAGTGCTACAACCCGGGGGGGTTCAGAAGAGACCCAGTACTTC	CSATTRGGSEETQYF
15	TRBV4-1	TRBJ1-2	NA	TRBD1	TGCGCCAGCAGCGTCGGGACAGCTTTAGGCTATGGCTACACCTTC	CASSVGTALGYGYTF
13	TRBV28	TRBJ2-3	NA	NA	TGTGCCAGCAAAAGACAGGACACAGATACGCAGTATTTT	CASKRQDTDTQYF
16	TRBV7-3	TRBJ2-3	many	NA	TGTGCCAGCAGCTTAAACTGGGGGTCTACCACAGATACGCAGTATTTT	CASSLNWGSTTDTQYF
12	TRBV7-2	TRBJ1-2	NA	NA	TGTGCCAGCAGCTTATCAGTTCCTGGCTACACCTTC	CASSLSVPGYTF
14	TRBV7-2	TRBJ1-2	many	NA	TGTGCCAGCAGCTTAGATCAGGGGCATTATGGCTACACCTTC	CASSLDQGHYGYTF
17	TRBV11-2	TRBJ2-2	NA	TRBD1	TGTGCCAGCAGCCCGCGACAGGGAGCACAGGGGACCGGGGAGCTGTTTTTT	CASSPRQGAQGTGELFF
14	TRBV10-2	TRBJ1-5	NA	NA	TGCGCCAGCAGTGAGTCGACAGGATATCAGCCCCAGCATTTT	CASSESTGYQPQHF
12	TRBV5-5	TRBJ2-5	many	NA	TGTGCCAGCAGCTTCCACAGCTCAGAGCAGTACTTC	CASSFHSSEQYF
12	TRBV27	TRBJ1-6	NA	NA	TGTGCCAGCAGTTTATCGACCGGGCAGCTCCACTTT	CASSLSTGQLHF
17	TRBV4-1	TRBJ1-1	few	TRBD1	TGCGCCAGCAGCCAAGCCGGGACAGGGAACCCTATCACTGAAGCTTTCTTT	CASSQAGTGNPITEAFF
11	TRBV6-6	TRBJ1-2	NA	NA	TGTGCCGCCCAGGAGGAGGTGGGCTACACCTTC	CAAQEEVGYTF
15	TRBV12-3/TRBV12-4	TRBJ1-3	few	NA	TGTGCCAGCAGTACTCGACAGGCATCTGGAAACACCATATATTTT	CASSTRQASGNTIYF
15	TRBV3-1	TRBJ2-1	few	TRBD2	TGTGCCAGCGGATTGGGGGGGAGCTCCTACAATGAGCAGTTCTTC	CASGLGGSSYNEQFF
14	TRBV28	TRBJ2-7	NA	TRBD1	TGTGCCGGCAGTACCAGACAGGGGTCCTACGAGCAGTACTTC	CAGSTRQGSYEQYF
15	TRBV7-9	TRBJ2-5	many	NA	TGCGCCAGCAGCTCCAGGTTGGGGGATCAAGAGACCCAGTACTTC	CASSSRLGDQETQYF
16	TRBV4-3	TRBJ2-7	NA	NA	TGCGCCAGCAGCCAAGAGGAGGATCGAAATCCCTACGAGCAGTACTTC	CASSQEEDRNPYEQYF
12	TRBV20-1	TRBJ2-7	NA	TRBD2	TGCAGTAGGGAGGGACCATCCTACGAGCAGTACTTC	CSREGPSYEQYF
14	TRBV29-1	TRBJ1-2	many	NA	TGCAGCGCGGGTGCAGGGCGCCTCGACTATGGCTACACCTTC	CSAGAGRLDYGYTF
16	TRBV5-1	TRBJ1-4	few	NA	TGCGCCAGCAGCCTTCTTACAGGCTCCACTAATGAAAAACTGTTTTTT	CASSLLTGSTNEKLFF
17	TRBV5-1	TRBJ1-5	few	TRBD1	TGCGCCAGCAGTTCCGGGGCAGGGGGCTGGGGCAATCAGCCCCAGCATTTT	CASSSGAGGWGNQPQHF
15	TRBV7-2	TRBJ1-5	NA	NA	TGTGCCAGCAGCCGAGCGCTCGGGGGGGTTCAGCCCCAGCATTTT	CASSRALGGVQPQHF
14	TRBV2	TRBJ1-1	few	NA	TGTGCCAGCAGTAGACTCAGCGGTTACACTGAAGCTTTCTTT	CASSRLSGYTEAFF
14	TRBV7-3	TRBJ2-7	many	NA	TGTGCCCTGAGCCCGCGGGGGCCAGGATACGAGCAGTACTTC	CALSPRGPGYEQYF
14	TRBV28	TRBJ2-5	many	NA	TGTGCCAGCAGAACCCCTGGAAGGCGAGAGACCCAGTACTTC	CASRTPGRRETQYF
17	TRBV6-2/TRBV6-3	TRBJ1-4	NA	TRBD1	TGTGCCAGCAGAACGCCGGGACAGCCGACAACTAATGAAAAACGGTTTTTT	CASRTPGQPTTNEKRFF
15	TRBV9	TRBJ1-6	few	NA	TGTGCCAGCAGCGTAGGGCAGAGCCAGAATTCACCCCTCCACTTT	CASSVGQSQNSPLHF
16	TRBV11-2	TRBJ2-5	NA	TRBD1	TGTGCCAGCAGCTCCCGGCCGGGACAGCTGGGAGAGACCCAGTACTTC	CASSSRPGQLGETQYF
13	TRBV29-1	TRBJ2-5	NA	TRBD2	TGCAGCGTCAGACTAGCGGGGAAAGAGACCCAGTACTTC	CSVRLAGKETQYF
14	TRBV28	TRBJ2-2	few	NA	TGTGCCAGCAGTACCGACGGGAACACCGGGGAGCTGTTTTTT	CASSTDGNTGELFF
15	TRBV2	TRBJ2-1	many	TRBD1	TGTGCCAGCAGGGTGGACAGGGGGTCCTACAATGAGCAGTTCTTC	CASRVDRGSYNEQFF
15	TRBV4-2	TRBJ1-2	few	TRBD1	TGTGCCAGCAGCCGGTCGGACAGGGACTCTAATGGCTACACCTTC	CASSRSDRDSNGYTF
16	TRBV18	TRBJ1-6	NA	TRBD1	TGTGCCAGCTCACCGCAAGGGACAGGGGGAAACTCACCCCTCCACTTT	CASSPQGTGGNSPLHF
16	TRBV11-2	TRBJ2-1	many	NA	TGTGCCAGCGACCCTCGGGGGCGGCATCTGGGCAATGAGCAGTTCTTC	CASDPRGRHLGNEQFF
17	TRBV6-2/TRBV6-3	TRBJ2-7	few	NA	TGTGCCAGCAGTTACTGGGGACGGCAGGTGGGAACCTACGAGCAGTACTTC	CASSYWGRQVGTYEQYF
14	TRBV7-2	TRBJ1-1	NA	NA	TGTGCCAGCAGCTCTGACAGGTTGAACACTGAAGCTTTCTTT	CASSSDRLNTEAFF
16	TRBV12-3/TRBV12-4	TRBJ1-3	NA	NA	TGTGCCAGCAGTTTTACTCCCGCCGTCTCTGGAAACACCATATATTTT	CASSFTPAVSGNTIYF
14	TRBV28	TRBJ2-6	many	NA	TGTGCCAGCAACCCCGGCGTTGGGGCCAACGTCCTGACTTTC	CASNPGVGANVLTF
17	TRBV27	TRBJ2-1	NA	NA	TGTGCCAGCAGTTCCTCCCGTCGGGCGGGCACCTACAATGAGCAGTTCTTC	CASSSSRRAGTYNEQFF
17	TRBV3-1	TRBJ1-2	NA	NA	TGTGCCAGCAGCCAAGAACCTTCAGCGGACCTGATCTATGGCTACACCTTC	CASSQEPSADLIYGYTF
13	TRBV4-3	TRBJ1-1	many	NA	TGCGCCAGCAGCCCCTCCCGTGTCGCTGAAGCTTTCTTT	CASSPSRVAEAFF